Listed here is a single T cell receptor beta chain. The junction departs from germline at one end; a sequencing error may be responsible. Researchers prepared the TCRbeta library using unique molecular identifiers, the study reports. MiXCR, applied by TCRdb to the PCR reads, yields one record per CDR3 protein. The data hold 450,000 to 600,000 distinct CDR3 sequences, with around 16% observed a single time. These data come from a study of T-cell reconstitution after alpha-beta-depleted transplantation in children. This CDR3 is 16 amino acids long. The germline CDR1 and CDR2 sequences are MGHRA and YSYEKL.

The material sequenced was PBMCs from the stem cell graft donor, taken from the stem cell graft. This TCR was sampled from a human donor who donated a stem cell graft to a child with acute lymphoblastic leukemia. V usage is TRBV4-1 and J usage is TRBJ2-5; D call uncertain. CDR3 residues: CASRQDHMWVRETQYF. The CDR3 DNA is TGCGCCAGCAGACAAGATCATATGTGGGTTCGGGAGACCCAGTACTTC.